This T cell receptor beta chain was recorded in a study of CD8+CD57+ T cells in acquired aplastic anemia. Profiling that covered TCR beta VDJ and CDR3 relied on genomic DNA as its template. TCRdb reanalysed the reads using MiXCR and keeps one entry per CDR3 protein. The sample carries roughly 81,000 distinct CDR3 sequences, under 50% recorded once. The germline V and J ends were trimmed by 0 bases and 10 bases, with 13 bases remaining between them. The CDR3 runs 15 residues. Germline V gene sequence: CDR1 WNHNN, CDR2 SYGVQD (reference sequence). The chain employs TRBV10-1 and TRBJ1-6; maybe TRBD1 (5 bases). Sample: sorted CD4+, CD8+, or CD8+CD57+ T cells (not recorded which) from PBMCs. The source of this sequence is a human donor in good health, serving as a control. The CDR3 DNA reads TGCGCCAGCAGTGAGTCCGGGACCAAAGGGTCACCCCTCCACTTT. It encodes CASSESGTKGSPLHF.